Below, 29 T cell receptor beta chains from the same sample are listed, as sequenced in a study of T cells in Graves' hyperthyroidism and ophthalmopathy. RNA transcripts served as the template for amplifying TCR beta CDR3 regions. RT-PCR in the first round (using the HTBI primer set) targeted the TCR CDR3. TCRdb ran MiXCR on the multiplex PCR reads and lists one entry per CDR3 protein. The table lists 500,000 to 650,000 distinct CDR3 sequences, 14% of them singletons. The sample was blood. Receptor source: a woman aged 40-49 years with Graves' hyperthyroidism.

This clonotype was seen only a few times. The chain links TRBV29-1 to TRBJ2-6; 7 bases agree with TRBD1. The CDR3 contains 16 residues. V lost 4 bases and J lost 0; bases outside the gene matches: 6. CDR1 is SQVTM, CDR2 ANQGSEA, per germline. The CDR3 region has the DNA TGCAGCGTTGGAGGACAGGCCCCCTCTGGGGCCAACGTCCTGACTTTC. It codes for CSVGGQAPSGANVLTF. The variable domain in full, with the rest retrieved from reference TRBV29-1 and TRBJ2-6, is SAVISQKPSRDICQRGTSLTIQCQVDSQVTMMFWYRQQPGQSLTLIATANQGSEATYESGFVIDKFPISRPNLTFSTLTVSNMSPEDSSIYLCSVGGQAPSGANVLTFGAGSRLTVL.

The chain carries TRBV7-9 and TRBJ2-7; the D is unclear. The CDR3 is 13 residues long. Trimming stripped 6 bases from V and 6 bases from J, with 15 bases between. Looked up from germline, CDR1 is SEHNR and CDR2 is FQNEAQ (reference sequence). The CDR3 DNA sequence: TGTGCCAGCAGTTCAAGAATGGGTGGCGAGCAGTACTTC. It encodes CASSSRMGGEQYF. Supplemented by reference TRBV7-9 and TRBJ2-7, the full variable domain reads DTGVSQNPRHKITKRGQNVTFRCDPISEHNRLYWYRQTLGQGPEFLTYFQNEAQLEKSRLLSDRFSAERPKGSFSTLEIQRTEQGDSAMYLCASSSRMGGEQYFGPGTRLTVT.

At least ten counts were recorded for this clonotype. The chain recombines TRBV28 with TRBJ2-4; TRBD2 matches 11 bases. The CDR3 totals 20 residues. V dropped 3 bases and J dropped 0; count of bases not matched to a gene: 13. CDR1 and CDR2 (germline): MDHEN, SYDVKM. CDR3 region: CASSLSPGLAASLAKNIQYF. In DNA form, the CDR3 reads TGTGCCAGCAGTTTGTCCCCGGGACTAGCGGCCTCTCTAGCCAAAAACATTCAGTACTTC.

The chain employs TRBV5-1 and TRBJ1-2; D possibly corresponds to TRBD1 (5 bases). Per the germline V gene, CDR1 is SGHRS and CDR2 is YFSETQ. The V end was cut by 1 base, the J end by 1 base, with 20 bases between. CDR3 length: 18 residues. The CDR3 nucleotides read TGCGCCAGCAGCTTGAATCCGGCAGGGCCCTCCGATAACTATGGCTACACCTTC. It encodes CASSLNPAGPSDNYGYTF.

This clonotype was counted at least ten times. The V and J genes are TRBV20-1 and TRBJ2-3; D is possibly TRBD1 (5 bases). V was clipped by 6 bases and J by 6 bases, with 13 bases between them. The germline V gene encodes CDR1 DFQATT and CDR2 SNEGSKA (reference sequence). The CDR3 consists of 12 residues. The CDR3 DNA sequence: TGCAGTGCCAGCCTTGGGGCCGATACGCAGTATTTT. Its protein product is CSASLGADTQYF.

This clonotype was counted only a few times. This chain joins TRBV28 and TRBJ2-1; the D is unclear. CDR1 is MDHEN and CDR2 is SYDVKM in the germline V gene. Trimming took off 10 bases at V and 6 bases at J, with 13 bases between the two ends. This CDR3 is built from 12 residues. The CDR3 nucleotides read TGTGCCACTCTACCAGGAACCAATGAGCAGTTCTTC. It translates to CATLPGTNEQFF.

The table lists this clonotype with a few counts. The chain carries TRBV28 and TRBJ2-6; D may correspond to TRBD1 or TRBD2 (5 bases each). Germline V gene sequence: CDR1 MDHEN, CDR2 SYDVKM. CDR3 length: 15 amino acids. V was clipped by 1 base and J by 2 bases, with 6 bases between them. CDR3 in DNA: TGTGCCAGCAGTTTATCGGGGCCTGGGGCCAACGTCCTGACTTTC. Translated: CASSLSGPGANVLTF.

This clonotype occurred a few times. The chain combines TRBV7-8 with TRBJ1-5; tentative D call: TRBD1 (6 bases). The CDR3 covers 17 residues. Looked up from germline, CDR1 is SGHVS and CDR2 is FQNEAQ. V shed 5 bases and J shed 2 bases, with 19 bases lying between them. This CDR3 reads CASSPAGGGRGNQPQHF. The CDR3 DNA reads as TGTGCCAGCAGCCCTGCCGGCGGGGGGCGCGGCAATCAGCCCCAGCATTTT.

There are many counts of this clonotype. CDR3: CASSLADRVDQPQHF. CDR3 sequence (DNA): TGTGCCAGCAGTTTAGCCGACAGGGTCGATCAGCCCCAGCATTTT. The chain is built from TRBV12-3 or TRBV12-4 and TRBJ1-5; 7 bases agree with TRBD1. Trimming at V came to 0 bases and at J to 5 bases, leaving 4 bases not matched to a gene. The CDR3 is 15 amino acids.

This clonotype was seen repeatedly, ten times or more. This chain uses TRBV5-1 with TRBJ2-5; the D gene is possibly TRBD1 (5 bases). Trimming left V 3 bases short and J 1 base short, with 10 bases between. The germline V gene encodes CDR1 SGHRS and CDR2 YFSETQ. There are 14 residues in the CDR3. DNA of the CDR3: TGCGCCAGCAGCTCGAAACAGGTCCAAGAGACCCAGTACTTC. Its translation is CASSSKQVQETQYF.

J is TRBJ2-5 and V is TRBV10-3; 9 bases line up with TRBD1. Trimming took 7 bases from V and 4 from J; bases not matched to a gene: 4. CDR3 length equals 13 residues. Germline CDR1 and CDR2: ENHRY and SYGVKD. The CDR3 sequence is CAIKGQGRETQYF. As DNA, the CDR3 is TGTGCCATCAAAGGACAGGGGCGAGAGACCCAGTACTTC.

This clonotype has more than one count but fewer than ten. This chain connects TRBV5-1 to TRBJ2-2, with D perhaps TRBD1 or TRBD2 (5 bases each). This CDR3 comprises 16 residues. The germline gives CDR1 SGHRS, CDR2 YFSETQ. The ends were cut back, 4 bases at V and 5 bases at J, with 18 bases in the middle. CDR3 residues: CASSLRDVGTTGELFF. DNA of the CDR3: TGCGCCAGCAGCCTACGGGACGTCGGAACGACCGGGGAGCTGTTTTTT. The full variable domain, completed using reference TRBV5-1 and TRBJ2-2, is KAGVTQTPRYLIKTRGQQVTLSCSPISGHRSVSWYQQTPGQGLQFLFEYFSETQRNKGNFPGRFSGRQFSNSRSEMNVSTLELGDSALYLCASSLRDVGTTGELFFGEGSRLTVL.

The V and J genes are TRBV7-2 and TRBJ2-2; 7 bases are shared with TRBD2. The V gene end was trimmed by 3 bases and the J gene end by 13 bases; junction bases not matched to a gene: 8. CDR3 length: 13 amino acids. Germline values: CDR1 SGHTA, CDR2 FQGNSA. DNA of the CDR3: TGTGCCAGCAGCTTGGGGACTACCTTGGGGCTGTTTTTT. This encodes CASSLGTTLGLFF.

This clonotype was detected many times. The chain employs TRBV28 and TRBJ2-3, with unresolved D. Trimming shortened V by 2 bases and J by 0 bases, and 9 bases separated the two germline ends. The CDR3 length is 15 residues. CDR1 MDHEN and CDR2 SYDVKM come from the germline V gene. CDR3 region: CASSLPVGSTDTQYF. CDR3 nucleotides: TGTGCCAGCAGTTTACCCGTGGGAAGCACAGATACGCAGTATTTT.

The chain links TRBV6-1 to TRBJ2-3; 9 nucleotides match TRBD1. The CDR3 sequence is 16 residues long. Losses at the gene ends were 5 bases for V and 4 bases for J; bases not matched to a gene: 10. The germline CDR1 and CDR2 sequences are MNHNS and SASEGT. In nucleotides, the CDR3 is TGTGCCAGCAGTTATACAGGGGGCGGGGGCCCAGATACGCAGTATTTT. Residues: CASSYTGGGGPDTQYF.

This clonotype was counted only a few times. V and J are TRBV28 and TRBJ2-1, with D perhaps given as TRBD1 or TRBD2 (5 bases each). The germline V gene encodes CDR1 MDHEN and CDR2 SYDVKM. Trimming left V 7 bases short and J 6 bases short, with 19 bases between. CDR3 length equals 15 residues. The CDR3 nucleotides are TGTGCCAGCACCCCCCCGAGGGACCAGTTCAATGAGCAGTTCTTC. This codes for CASTPPRDQFNEQFF.

J is TRBJ2-7 and V is TRBV24-1, with no clear D. The CDR3 sequence is 14 residues long. Germline V gene lookup returns CDR1 KGHDR and CDR2 SFDVKD. V was pared by 1 base and J by 2 bases, with 8 bases between. In nucleotides, the CDR3 is TGTGCCACCAGTGATTTCCGCAAGCCCTACGAGCAGTACTTC. This encodes CATSDFRKPYEQYF.

The rearrangement joins TRBV5-1 to TRBJ1-2; 8 bases map to TRBD1. There are 14 residues in the CDR3. Germline V gene lookup returns CDR1 SGHRS and CDR2 YFSETQ. V dropped 4 bases and J dropped 0; count of bases not matched to a gene: 2. The CDR3 spells CASSDRGPNYGYTF. CDR3 nucleotide sequence: TGCGCCAGCAGCGACAGGGGACCTAACTATGGCTACACCTTC.

This clonotype was detected only a few times. The chain is built from TRBV24-1 and TRBJ1-1, with 7 bases lining up with TRBD1. The J segment lost 7 bases and the V segment lost 1 base, leaving 11 bases of the junction unmatched. The CDR3 sequence is 16 residues long. Looked up from germline, CDR1 is KGHDR and CDR2 is SFDVKD. The CDR3 DNA follows: TGTGCCACCAGTGATTTACCCGGGACAGTGAAGGGTGAAGCTTTCTTT. Residues: CATSDLPGTVKGEAFF.

This clonotype was observed at least ten times. This chain links TRBV6-1 with TRBJ2-3, with TRBD1 identical over 10 bases. The CDR3 loop spans 14 amino acids. The germline V gene has CDR1 MNHNS and CDR2 SASEGT. Trimming at V came to 7 bases and at J to 3 bases, leaving 4 bases not matched to a gene. The CDR3 DNA sequence: TGTGCCAGCAACAGGGACAGGGGAACAGATACGCAGTATTTT. Translating it yields CASNRDRGTDTQYF.

This clonotype appeared many times. The chain joins TRBV3-1 to TRBJ2-2, with D perhaps matching TRBD1 (7 bases). V lost 4 bases and J 4 bases, leaving 16 bases between the germline ends. Per germline, CDR1 LGHDT and CDR2 YNNKEL (reference sequence). The CDR3 extends over 16 amino acids. CDR3 bases: TGTGCCAGCAGCCGAGGGGGCGGAGGGGGCACCGGGGAGCTGTTTTTT. This codes for CASSRGGGGGTGELFF.

This clonotype was detected a few times. The V and J genes are TRBV29-1 and TRBJ2-2; D is tentatively TRBD1 or TRBD2 (5 bases each). V lost 6 bases and J lost 7, with 18 bases in between. CDR1 SQVTM and CDR2 ANQGSEA come from the germline V gene. This CDR3 region has 14 residues. The CDR3 DNA reads as TGCAGCGTGGAACGGGGCATGACAAACGGGGAGCTGTTTTTT. This sequence encodes CSVERGMTNGELFF.

This clonotype has a count of ten or more. The chain couples TRBV3-1 to TRBJ2-7, with D unclear. The CDR3 covers 12 residues. Between the trimmed V and J ends, which lost 3 bases and 2 bases, there was a span of 5 bases. Germline CDR1 reads LGHDT; CDR2 reads YNNKEL (reference sequence). The CDR3 DNA sequence: TGTGCCAGCAGCCACAATCCCTACGAGCAGTACTTC. Its protein product is CASSHNPYEQYF.

The gene calls are TRBV9 and TRBJ2-1, with 7 bases fitting TRBD2. Per the germline V gene, CDR1 is SGDLS and CDR2 is YYNGEE. The CDR3 runs 16 residues. The V segment lost 0 bases and the J segment 6 bases; nucleotides outside the gene matches: 9. CDR3 loop: CASSVDAGVFPNEQFF. The CDR3 DNA is TGTGCCAGCAGCGTAGATGCGGGAGTTTTTCCCAATGAGCAGTTCTTC.

This clonotype was seen at least ten times. J is TRBJ2-2 and V is TRBV3-1; D might be TRBD2 (5 bases). Per the germline V gene, CDR1 is LGHDT and CDR2 is YNNKEL (reference sequence). The CDR3 is 11 amino acids. CDR3 loop: CGTENTGELFF. CDR3 nucleotides: TGTGGGACTGAGAACACCGGGGAGCTGTTTTTT.

This clonotype appeared many times. The chain recombines TRBV6-6 with TRBJ2-7; tentatively, D is TRBD2 (6 bases). Per germline, CDR1 MNHNY and CDR2 SVGAGI (reference sequence). V gave up 0 bases and J gave up 4 bases, with 19 bases separating them. This CDR3 is built from 17 residues. CDR3 sequence (DNA): TGTGCCAGCAGTTACTCGAAGCCGACTAGGGATGGATACGAGCAGTACTTC. This codes for CASSYSKPTRDGYEQYF.

This clonotype came up many times. The CDR3 spells CASSRREGDGEQFF. The CDR3, as DNA: TGTGCCAGCAGCCGGCGGGAGGGAGATGGGGAGCAGTTCTTC. The chain employs TRBV3-1 and TRBJ2-1; 9 bases map to TRBD2. This CDR3 has 14 amino acids. Looked up from germline, CDR1 is LGHDT and CDR2 is YNNKEL (reference sequence). V was clipped by 4 bases and J by 10 bases; unmatched bases: 8.

This clonotype showed up just a few times. V usage is TRBV2 and J usage is TRBJ1-1, with unresolved D. This CDR3 region has 11 residues. Germline-derived CDR1 and CDR2 are SNHLY and FYNNEI. With 2 bases removed from V and 8 bases from J, the gap between germline ends came to 6 bases. Written as DNA, the CDR3 is TGTGCCAGCAGTGAATGGGCGGAAGCTTTCTTT. Encoded protein: CASSEWAEAFF.

As regards this clonotype: This sequence may be a read error, since a much larger clone differs from it by one base. This rearrangement joins TRBV6-1 to TRBJ1-5, with D hard to call. Trimming shortened V by 6 bases and J by 3 bases, and 9 bases separated the two germline ends. This CDR3 has 13 residues. In germline, CDR1 is MNHNS, CDR2 SASEGT. CDR3 loop: CASRLTNNQPQHF. In nucleotides, the CDR3 is TGTGCCAGCAGGCTAACTAACAATCAGCCCCAGCATTTT.